One and the same sample provided the 17 T cell receptor beta chains below, sequenced in a study of blood T cells in healthy people across ages. Through a sample-barcoded 5' primer and a J-beta primer mix, a second PCR was run for roughly 7 to 11 cycles. TCRdb re-called the 5' RACE reads with MiXCR, one entry per CDR3 protein. The table includes about 630,000 distinct CDR3 sequences, approximately 21% detected once. Sequencing input: blood. These TCRs come from a man aged 65 to 79 in good health.

A few counts support this clonotype. This chain connects TRBV7-2 to TRBJ2-3; TRBD2 aligns across 13 bases. Germline V gives CDR1 SGHTA, CDR2 FQGNSA. The CDR3 is made up of 17 amino acids. With 5 bases clipped from V and 4 bases from J, the junction kept 9 bases outside the gene matches. The CDR3 DNA follows: TGTGCCAGCAGCCCCCTTGGGGGACTAGCGGGACCAGATACGCAGTATTTT. Its translation is CASSPLGGLAGPDTQYF.

This clonotype was observed a handful of times. The chain couples TRBV7-9 to TRBJ2-7; weak D call: TRBD2 (5 bases). Germline V gives CDR1 SEHNR, CDR2 FQNEAQ (reference sequence). The CDR3 has 12 residues. Trimming took 5 bases from V and 5 from J, leaving 10 bases between them. The CDR3 DNA reads as TGTGCCAGCAGCGGGATGGGAGACGAGCAGTACTTC. It is translated as CASSGMGDEQYF.

This clonotype came up a few times. The chain couples TRBV19 to TRBJ2-5; D call uncertain. This CDR3 region has 13 residues. Trimming took 3 bases from V and 5 from J, leaving 10 bases between them. Germline assignment: CDR1 LNHDA and CDR2 SQIVND (reference sequence). The CDR3 region is CASSIAGTETQYF. The CDR3 coding sequence is TGTGCCAGTAGTATCGCAGGTACTGAGACCCAGTACTTC.

This chain links TRBV20-1 with TRBJ2-5; 7 bases fit TRBD2. The trim removed 5 bases at V and 6 bases at J, leaving 15 bases unmatched. CDR3 size: 15 residues. Germline values: CDR1 DFQATT, CDR2 SNEGSKA (reference sequence). Here the CDR3 reads CSALPGTTEGKTQYF. CDR3 DNA: TGCAGTGCTCTTCCCGGGACTACCGAGGGAAAGACCCAGTACTTC.

This clonotype was seen a few times. The chain combines TRBV20-1 with TRBJ2-7; 10 bases fit TRBD2. The V gene end was trimmed by 6 bases and the J gene end by 0 bases; junction bases not matched to a gene: 5. Germline loops: CDR1 DFQATT, CDR2 SNEGSKA (reference sequence). The CDR3 has 14 residues. CDR3 DNA: TGCAGTGCGTTTTCTAGCGGGAGCTCCTACGAGCAGTACTTC. This encodes CSAFSSGSSYEQYF.

This chain uses TRBV27 with TRBJ2-1, with TRBD1 matching 10 bases. The CDR3 sequence is 20 residues long. V lost 2 bases to trimming and J lost 3 bases; unmatched junction nucleotides: 16. Germline CDR1 and CDR2: MNHEY and SMNVEV (reference sequence). CDR3 sequence reads: CASSLGSGTGDILNYNEQFF. The CDR3 DNA reads as TGTGCCAGCAGTTTAGGGTCCGGGACAGGGGACATACTCAACTACAATGAGCAGTTCTTC.

In its sample, this clonotype was seen many times. The V call is TRBV29-1, the J call TRBJ2-5; D tentatively reads TRBD1 or TRBD2 (6 bases each). Germline V gene sequence: CDR1 SQVTM, CDR2 ANQGSEA. This CDR3 spans 12 amino acids. V was cut by 3 bases and J by 5 bases, with 10 bases left in between. The CDR3: CSVDTGRETQYF. As DNA, the CDR3 is TGCAGCGTTGATACAGGGAGGGAGACCCAGTACTTC.

Only a few counts were recorded for this clonotype. The genes are TRBV7-9 and TRBJ2-3, with TRBD2 identical over 9 bases. Germline V gene sequence: CDR1 SEHNR, CDR2 FQNEAQ (reference sequence). V lost 1 base, J lost 2 bases, and 7 bases stayed unmatched. There are 17 residues in the CDR3. CDR3 region: CASSLGSSGDLTDTQYF. CDR3 in DNA: TGTGCCAGCAGCTTAGGGTCTAGCGGGGATCTCACAGATACGCAGTATTTT.

This clonotype was seen many times. One junction end does not reproduce the germline sequence, and a read error may be involved. V is TRBV7-7 and J is TRBJ2-2; D is uncertain. CDR3 length: 14 residues. Germline CDR1 and CDR2: SSHAT and FNYEAQ (reference sequence). The CDR3 is CASSLHGNTGELFF. The CDR3 DNA follows: TGTGCTAGCAGCCTACATGGAAACACCGGGGAGCTGTTTTTT.

V usage is TRBV5-1 and J usage is TRBJ2-5, with 8 bases fitting TRBD2. The end of the DNA aligns better with TRBJ2-7, so the J call may be wrong. Germline lookup yields CDR1 SGHRS and CDR2 YFSETQ. This CDR3 contains 15 residues. The CDR3 region has the DNA TGCGCCAGCAGCTTTCCACTAGCGGAACCCTACGAGCAGTACTTC. It encodes CASSFPLAEPYEQYF.

This clonotype has just a few counts. The chain combines TRBV6-1 with TRBJ1-2; D remains unclear. The germline CDR1 and CDR2 sequences are MNHNS and SASEGT. CDR3 length: 14 amino acids. V lost 4 bases and J lost 5, with 14 bases in between. The CDR3 DNA reads TGTGCCAGCAGTGCCGGACCGTCCGGTTATGGCTACACCTTC. Encoded protein: CASSAGPSGYGYTF.

This clonotype was observed a few times. V usage is TRBV20-1 and J usage is TRBJ1-5; 8 bases are shared with TRBD1. The germline V gene has CDR1 DFQATT and CDR2 SNEGSKA (reference sequence). The CDR3 is made up of 15 amino acids. V dropped 1 base and J dropped 6; count of bases not matched to a gene: 8. CDR3 bases: TGCAGTGCTAGAGCTGACAGGGGACGAAGTCAGCCCCAGCATTTT. Protein product: CSARADRGRSQPQHF.

A few counts support this clonotype. Germline and junction disagree at one end, which may indicate a read error. The chain couples TRBV4-3 to TRBJ2-5, with D unclear. CDR1 is LGHNA, CDR2 YSLEER, per germline. The CDR3 runs to 15 residues. This CDR3 is CASGQVYGYQETQYF. The CDR3 coding sequence is TGCGCCAGCGGCCAAGTTTACGGGTACCAAGAGACCCAGTACTTC.

The chain couples TRBV12-3 or TRBV12-4 to TRBJ2-7, with a weak D call TRBD1 (6 bases). The CDR3 runs to 15 residues. V was clipped by 4 bases and J by 0 bases, with 13 bases between them. The CDR3 coding sequence is TGTGCCAGCAGTTCACGGGACACGAGCTCCTACGAGCAGTACTTC. This gives the protein CASSSRDTSSYEQYF.

The chain employs TRBV6-2 or TRBV6-3 and TRBJ2-1; 7 bases match TRBD2. This CDR3 has 14 residues. Germline lookup yields CDR1 MNHEY and CDR2 SVGEGT. Germline trimming cut 3 bases from V and 6 bases from J; bases unmatched to any gene: 5. This CDR3 reads CASSYGRAANEQFF. CDR3 coding DNA: TGTGCCAGCAGTTATGGGAGGGCGGCCAATGAGCAGTTCTTC.

The V and J genes are TRBV20-1 and TRBJ2-5; 12 positions agree with TRBD2. CDR3 size: 16 residues. V lost 6 bases to trimming and J lost 5 bases; unmatched junction nucleotides: 13. CDR1 is DFQATT and CDR2 is SNEGSKA in the germline V gene (reference sequence). CDR3 DNA: TGCAGTGCCCTCCGGACTAGCGGGACCGCGGGGGAGACCCAGTACTTC. Translated, it gives CSALRTSGTAGETQYF.

The chain joins TRBV29-1 to TRBJ1-1; D possibly corresponds to TRBD1 (6 bases). Germline CDR1 and CDR2: SQVTM and ANQGSEA. CDR3 length: 12 amino acids. The V end lost 4 bases, the J end lost 1 base, and 7 bases lay between the germline ends. CDR3 in amino acids: CSVGGQNTEAFF. The CDR3 bases are TGCAGCGTTGGGGGACAGAACACTGAAGCTTTCTTT.